Listed below are T cell receptor beta chains from one sample, sequenced in a study of response to subunit inactivated influenza vaccine. MiXCR, run by TCRdb on the RT-PCR reads, gives a single entry per CDR3 protein. Of some 520,000 distinct CDR3 sequences listed, more than 15% are singletons. The sample was CD4+ T cells sorted from PBMCs, taken around 2 years after vaccination. Receptors were obtained from a man between 50 and 69 years old who received an inactivated influenza vaccine. Each CDR3 is given with its conserved first and last residue. Fields, in order: D gene, clone size, V gene, J gene, CDR3 protein, CDR3 DNA. A D gene is named only where the DNA matches it firmly. Not every row has a clone size; where given, it reads once, few, many or a size class.

-,few,TRBV24-1,TRBJ2-5,CATSPSGAKETQYF,TGTGCCACCAGCCCCTCAGGGGCCAAAGAGACCCAGTACTTC
-,few,TRBV5-1,TRBJ2-1,CASSLVGIYNEQFF,TGCGCCAGCAGCTTGGTGGGGATTTACAATGAGCAGTTCTTC
TRBD1,-,TRBV24-1,TRBJ2-1,CATSDLDGTGHNEQFF,TGTGCCACCAGTGATTTGGATGGGACAGGGCACAATGAGCAGTTCTTC
-,few,TRBV12-2,TRBJ2-5,CASRLDGLVEGTQYF,TGTGCAAGTCGCTTGGACGGACTGGTAGAAGGGACCCAGTACTTC
-,once,TRBV24-1,TRBJ2-6,CATSDAPLGAGANVLTF,TGTGCCACCAGTGACGCACCTTTGGGGGCTGGGGCCAACGTCCTGACTTTC
TRBD2,few,TRBV12-3/TRBV12-4,TRBJ2-2,CASTPSGANTGELFF,TGTGCCAGCACCCCGAGCGGGGCGAACACCGGGGAGCTGTTTTTT
-,-,TRBV11-2,TRBJ2-5,CANSPYRQGTETQYF,TGTGCCAACAGTCCTTATCGCCAGGGAACAGAGACCCAGTACTTC
-,once,TRBV7-6,TRBJ1-6,CASSHGRSNSPLHF,TGTGCCAGCAGCCACGGACGGTCTAATTCACCCCTCCACTTT
TRBD2,-,TRBV5-4,TRBJ2-1,CASSPPLAGADNEQFF,TGTGCCAGCAGCCCCCCCCTAGCGGGGGCAGACAATGAGCAGTTCTTC
TRBD1,-,TRBV12-3/TRBV12-4,TRBJ2-7,CASRPTGDFYEQYF,TGTGCCAGCAGACCGACAGGGGATTTCTACGAGCAGTACTTC
-,-,TRBV5-1,TRBJ2-7,CASRPPAGDYEQYF,TGCGCCAGCAGGCCTCCGGCAGGGGACTACGAGCAGTACTTC
-,few,TRBV7-2,TRBJ2-3,CASSSSRLPIF,TGTGCCAGCAGCTCTTCCCGTCTGCCCATCTTT
-,-,TRBV4-1,TRBJ2-1,CASSHGTPGGNEQFF,TGCGCCAGCAGCCACGGGACTCCCGGGGGCAATGAGCAGTTCTTC
-,-,TRBV7-9,TRBJ2-7,CASSLGISGSEQYF,TGTGCCAGCAGCTTAGGAATATCGGGGAGTGAGCAGTACTTC
-,few,TRBV5-1,TRBJ2-7,CASSRRTQYEQYF,TGCGCCAGCAGCCGACGGACACAGTACGAGCAGTACTTC
-,many,TRBV5-1,TRBJ1-1,CASSPRPGGTEAFF,TGCGCCAGCAGCCCCCGGCCCGGGGGCACTGAAGCTTTCTTT
-,-,TRBV12-3/TRBV12-4,TRBJ2-5,CACSLRASLHSAQETQYF,TGTGCCTGCAGTTTACGGGCTAGCTTACACAGCGCGCAAGAGACCCAGTACTTC
-,-,TRBV7-2,TRBJ2-7,CASSLRRLGGEQYF,TGTGCCAGCAGCCTACGGAGGTTGGGCGGCGAGCAGTACTTC
-,-,TRBV9,TRBJ1-1,CASSVGGHGEAFF,TGTGCCAGCAGCGTAGGTGGTCACGGTGAAGCTTTCTTT
-,few,TRBV7-9,TRBJ2-7,CASSLESRALGEQYF,TGTGCCAGCAGCTTAGAGAGCAGGGCGTTAGGGGAGCAGTACTTC
-,-,TRBV4-3,TRBJ2-1,CASSQGWSSYNEQFF,TGCGCCAGCAGCCAAGGCTGGAGCTCCTACAATGAGCAGTTCTTC
-,many,TRBV5-1,TRBJ2-1,CASSLVESSYNEQFF,TGCGCCAGCAGCTTGGTCGAGAGCTCCTACAATGAGCAGTTCTTC
-,-,TRBV5-1,TRBJ2-3,CASSPKSSTDTQYF,TGCGCCAGCAGCCCTAAGAGTAGCACAGATACGCAGTATTTT
TRBD1,many,TRBV7-8,TRBJ1-3,CASSRGQLSGNTIYF,TGTGCCAGCAGCAGGGGGCAGCTCTCTGGAAACACCATATATTTT